This record concerns one TCR beta chain sequence. Its antigen is undetermined. Healthy Caucasians were all of the donors. TCRdb re-analysed the 5' RACE reads in MiXCR, keeping a single row per CDR3 protein. The sample has 450,000 or so distinct CDR3 sequences; approximately 25% are singletons. The record originates from a study of identical twins. Study conclusions and caveats: In monozygotic twins, models underestimated the sharing of out-of-frame TCR alpha.

Germline loops: CDR1 SEHNR, CDR2 FQNEAQ (reference sequence). V gave up 5 bases and J gave up 0 bases; unmatched junction bases: 8. This CDR3 is 16 amino acids long. This sample also appeared in a second study, on T cells expressing NK-cell markers. That work adds: There were seven HCMV-seropositive donors and one seronegative donor among the eight sequenced. Restricting sorting to alpha-beta TCR T cells was achieved in several experiments by an anti-gamma-delta TCR antibody.

The genes are TRBV7-9 and TRBJ2-3, with TRBD2 matching over 7 bases. The sample consisted of CD4+ T cells sorted from blood. The sequence came from a woman under 30 in good health. CDR3 in DNA: TGTGCCAGCAGCCAAGGACTAGAACATAGCACAGATACGCAGTATTTT. Translation: CASSQGLEHSTDTQYF.